Presented here are 17 T cell receptor beta chains from one specimen sequenced in a study of cytomegalovirus exposure and HLA in healthy donors. PCR amplification relied on 60 Vbeta primers (plus 13 Jbeta primers). Assay: immunoSEQ multiplex PCR; the TCRdb copy retains only in-frame clones and omits some. The data show under 300,000 clones, 86% seen once. The sequenced sample was PBMCs. Receptors were obtained from a man in his forties in good health and CMV-seropositive.

V gene TRBV5-4 combines with J gene TRBJ2-7; TRBD2 matches 10 bases. V was clipped by 3 bases and J by 3 bases; unmatched bases: 6. Germline values: CDR1 SGHNT, CDR2 YYREEE (reference sequence). This CDR3 region has 15 residues. The CDR3 nucleotides read TGTGCCAGCAGCTACGGGACTAGCGAGGGCTACGAGCAGTACTTC. Residues: CASSYGTSEGYEQYF.

In regard to this clone: One end of the junction varies from germline; a read error may be responsible. The CDR3 DNA sequence: TGTGCCAGCAGCCCGGGTCAGGGAACCGAGGAGCTGTTTTTT. Protein sequence: CASSPGQGTEELFF. This chain links TRBV7-2 with TRBJ2-2; D perhaps matches TRBD1 (5 bases). Germline values: CDR1 SGHTA, CDR2 FQGNSA. CDR3 length: 14 residues.

This chain uses TRBV6-5 with TRBJ1-3; unclear D gene. Trimming cost V 6 bases and J 4 bases, with 13 bases left between them. CDR1 and CDR2 (germline): MNHEY, SVGAGI. The CDR3 spans 14 residues. The CDR3, as DNA: TGTGCCAGCAGGACTCCGACCGACGGAAACACCATATATTTT. This encodes CASRTPTDGNTIYF.

This clone has more than one count but fewer than ten. The chain has TRBV27 and TRBJ1-1, with 10 positions matching TRBD1. The CDR3 is 15 amino acids. From germline, CDR1 is MNHEY and CDR2 SMNVEV (reference sequence). Trimming took 6 bases from V and 0 from J; bases not matched to a gene: 4. Written as DNA, the CDR3 is TGTGCCAGCAGGGAGGACAGGGGGATGAACACTGAAGCTTTCTTT. It is translated as CASREDRGMNTEAFF.

This rearrangement joins TRBV7-2 to TRBJ1-1; D may be TRBD1 (6 bases). The V gene lost 5 bases and the J gene lost 7 bases, with 11 bases spanning the gap. Germline V gene lookup returns CDR1 SGHTA and CDR2 FQGNSA. The CDR3 sequence is 12 residues long. The chain's CDR3 is CASSTTGYEAFF. In DNA form, the CDR3 reads TGTGCCAGCAGCACTACAGGGTATGAAGCTTTCTTT.

V gene TRBV19 combines with J gene TRBJ2-3, with TRBD1 matching over 10 bases. J lost 2 bases, V lost 7 bases, and 9 bases had no gene match. The CDR3 spans 16 residues. Per the germline V gene, CDR1 is LNHDA and CDR2 is SQIVND (reference sequence). CDR3 sequence reads: CASTLGQGLSTDTQYF. CDR3 in DNA: TGTGCCAGTACCTTGGGACAGGGGTTATCCACAGATACGCAGTATTTT.

The V call is TRBV19, the J call TRBJ2-6; D gene ambiguous. Germline V gene sequence: CDR1 LNHDA, CDR2 SQIVND (reference sequence). This CDR3 comprises 13 residues. The V end lost 5 bases, the J end lost 2 bases, and 4 bases lay between the germline ends. The CDR3 nucleotides read TGTGCCAGTAGTTTCGCTGGGGCCAACGTCCTGACTTTC. Its protein product is CASSFAGANVLTF.

There are a few counts of this clone. The V and J genes are TRBV5-1 and TRBJ2-1, with 9 bases identical to TRBD1. V was pared by 4 bases and J by 1 base, with 3 bases of the junction left unmatched. Germline CDR1 is SGHRS and CDR2 is YFSETQ. This CDR3 has 15 residues. In DNA form, the CDR3 reads TGCGCCAGCAGCCCTGGACAGGGGTCCTACAATGAGCAGTTCTTC. Protein sequence: CASSPGQGSYNEQFF.

This chain uses TRBV19 with TRBJ2-3; D may be TRBD2 (6 bases). CDR3 length: 15 amino acids. V lost 3 bases, J lost 9 bases, and 19 bases lay in between. In germline, CDR1 is LNHDA, CDR2 SQIVND (reference sequence). CDR3 loop: CASSITGDNGPTQYF. CDR3 sequence (DNA): TGTGCCAGTAGTATTACGGGGGATAATGGTCCGACGCAGTATTTT.

The chain joins TRBV5-6 to TRBJ2-1, with 8 bases identical to TRBD2. Germline V gene lookup returns CDR1 SGHDT and CDR2 YYEEEE. The V segment lost 3 bases and the J segment 5 bases; nucleotides outside the gene matches: 13. CDR3 length: 17 amino acids. CDR3 DNA sequence: TGTGCCAGCAGCTGGACCCCGGTGGAGCGGGGGCACAATGAGCAGTTCTTC. Its protein is CASSWTPVERGHNEQFF. Combining the CDR3 with reference TRBV5-6 and TRBJ2-1 gives the whole variable domain DAGVTQSPTHLIKTRGQQVTLRCSPKSGHDTVSWYQQALGQGPQFIFQYYEEEERQRGNFPDRFSGHQFPNYSSELNVNALLLGDSALYLCASSWTPVERGHNEQFFGPGTRLTVL.

V gene TRBV19 combines with J gene TRBJ2-1, with 9 bases identical to TRBD2. The CDR3 is 17 amino acids. Germline trimming cut 0 bases from V and 0 bases from J; bases unmatched to any gene: 3. Per the germline V gene, CDR1 is LNHDA and CDR2 is SQIVND (reference sequence). The CDR3 sequence: CASSIDSGRSSYNEQFF. Written as DNA, the CDR3 is TGTGCCAGTAGTATAGATAGCGGGAGAAGCTCCTACAATGAGCAGTTCTTC.

CDR3 coding DNA: TGTGCCAGCAGTTTACCCCAGGGTATAATCACCTACGAGCAGTACTTC. This encodes CASSLPQGIITYEQYF. This chain links TRBV28 with TRBJ2-7; a possible D gene is TRBD1 (5 bases). The germline V gene encodes CDR1 MDHEN and CDR2 SYDVKM. Trimming stripped 2 bases from V and 2 bases from J, with 16 bases between. The CDR3 is 16 amino acids.

J is TRBJ2-7 and V is TRBV7-2; 9 bases fit TRBD2. Germline assignment: CDR1 SGHTA and CDR2 FQGNSA. The CDR3 consists of 15 residues. The J segment lost 6 bases and the V segment lost 1 base, leaving 7 bases of the junction unmatched. CDR3 sequence reads: CASSLGLADPGEQYF. CDR3 sequence (DNA): TGTGCCAGCAGCTTAGGACTAGCGGATCCAGGCGAGCAGTACTTC.

V gene TRBV27 combines with J gene TRBJ2-3, with 7 bases aligning to TRBD2. The trim removed 2 bases at V and 0 bases at J, leaving 14 bases unmatched. This CDR3 is 19 amino acids long. CDR1 and CDR2 (germline): MNHEY, SMNVEV (reference sequence). CDR3 residues: CASSLKSLSPSGSTDTQYF. The CDR3 nucleotides are TGTGCCAGCAGTTTAAAATCGTTGTCTCCTAGCGGAAGCACAGATACGCAGTATTTT.

Concerning this clone itself: Other DNA sequences in this sample translate to the same CDR3. The CDR3 DNA sequence: TGTGCCAGCAGTCCCGGACAGGGCAGCAATCAGCCCCAGCATTTT. Translation: CASSPGQGSNQPQHF. This chain connects TRBV28 to TRBJ1-5, with TRBD1 matching over 8 bases. Germline CDR1 is MDHEN and CDR2 is SYDVKM. CDR3 size: 15 residues. V lost 5 bases and J lost 1; bases outside the gene matches: 4.

The rearrangement links TRBV7-3 to TRBJ2-4; D remains ambiguous. The germline V and J ends were trimmed by 1 base and 5 bases, with 9 bases remaining between them. Germline V gene sequence: CDR1 SGHTA, CDR2 FQGTGA. The CDR3 loop spans 14 amino acids. CDR3: CASSLSRSENIQYF. CDR3 in DNA: TGTGCCAGCAGCTTAAGCAGGTCTGAAAACATTCAGTACTTC.

This clone has just one count. The CDR3 sequence: CASSYLAGVSENEQFF. The DNA for the CDR3 is TGTGCCAGCAGTTATCTAGCGGGAGTTTCGGAAAATGAGCAGTTCTTC. This chain uses TRBV6-5 with TRBJ2-1; TRBD2 matches 10 bases. The junction had 9 bases not matched to a gene; V was cut back by 3 bases and J by 7 bases. Germline CDR1 and CDR2: MNHEY and SVGAGI. CDR3 size: 16 residues.